This T cell receptor beta chain was sequenced during a study of tumor and adjacent non-tumor tissue in lung cancer. The CDR3 is made up of 14 amino acids. Germline loops: CDR1 SQVTM, CDR2 ANQGSEA. Worth noting for this clonotype: Its antigen is undetermined. Because it lacks the conserved phenylalanine or tryptophan at the end, this CDR3 is likely a read error.

TCRbeta libraries were built with three rounds of nested PCR, modified from ARM-PCR. Using its own MiXCR run on the multiplex PCR reads, TCRdb lists one record per CDR3 protein. The sample lists under 100,000 distinct CDR3 sequences, 61% occurring once. Study conclusions and caveats: Tumor repertoires had a smaller top 100 clone share than normal lung.

The template was RNA from unsorted bulk tissue. The rearrangement links TRBV29-1 to TRBJ2-2; 7 bases fit TRBD2. The receptor was isolated from a man between 70 and 80 years old with non-small cell lung cancer. Sequencing was performed on lung tumor tissue. The CDR3 DNA is TGCAGCGTCCGGGGGACTATCAACACCGAGGAGCTGTTTCTT. Residues: CSVRGTINTEELFL.